The 3 T cell receptor beta chains below were found in one sample sequenced in a study of T-cell reconstitution after alpha-beta-depleted transplantation in children. The authors prepared the TCRbeta library with unique molecular identifiers. TCRdb re-analysed the PCR reads in MiXCR, keeping a single row per CDR3 protein. Of 400,000 to 550,000 distinct CDR3 sequences listed, roughly a tenth are singletons. The specimen was PBMCs, collected before TCRalphabeta/CD19-depleted stem cell transplant. The receptor set was obtained from a child aged 2-9 years with inherited bone marrow failure, due to receive a stem cell transplant.

The sample holds a few counts of this clonotype. The rearrangement joins TRBV28 to TRBJ1-5; 7 nucleotides agree with TRBD1. V shed 5 bases, J shed 2 bases, and the junction held 6 bases outside the gene matches. The CDR3 contains 15 residues. Looked up from germline, CDR1 is MDHEN and CDR2 is SYDVKM. CDR3 loop: CASSLDREGNQPQHF. CDR3 bases: TGTGCCAGCAGTCTTGACAGGGAGGGCAATCAGCCCCAGCATTTT.

This clonotype was counted ten times or more. CDR3 amino acids: CASSLSGRAEQYF. The CDR3 region has the DNA TGCGCCAGCAGCCTTAGCGGGAGGGCCGAGCAGTACTTC. This sequence joins TRBV5-1 and TRBJ2-7; 11 bases align to TRBD2. Trimming took 4 bases from V and 6 from J; bases not matched to a gene: 3. The CDR3 consists of 13 residues. The germline V gene has CDR1 SGHRS and CDR2 YFSETQ.

This clonotype has ten or more counts. The chain links TRBV28 to TRBJ1-5; no reliable D call. CDR3 length: 14 residues. Germline assignment: CDR1 MDHEN and CDR2 SYDVKM. Trimming cost V 10 bases and J 2 bases, with 15 bases left between them. The CDR3 DNA sequence: TGTGCCACCCGAGGGTCTTTGCGCAATCAGCCCCAGCATTTT. Amino acid sequence: CATRGSLRNQPQHF.